The rows below give T cell receptor beta chains drawn from one sample of a study of blood T cell repertoires in COVID-19. Here immunoSEQ multiplex PCR was the method, and the copy in TCRdb shows in-frame clones only, minus some. The data contain 200,000 to 250,000 clones, approximately 90% of them singletons. Sequencing input: peripheral blood. These receptors were taken from a man aged 25 to 40 with COVID-19, enrolled during active disease. Both conserved end residues are part of each CDR3.

>TRBV29-1|TRBJ2-1
CSAPGLGSYNEQFF
>TRBV7-3|TRBJ2-5
CASSQGRETQYF
>TRBV11-2|TRBJ1-1
CASSLVAGGSTEAFF
>TRBV6-2/TRBV6-3|TRBJ2-7
CASSYPQGLRNEQYF
>TRBV18|TRBJ2-2
CASSPGTSGIGELFF
>TRBV19|TRBJ2-7
CASSDLKADTYEQYF
>TRBV7-2|TRBJ1-5
CASSLLGGNNQPQHF
>TRBV28|TRBJ1-1
CAIQGSNTEAFF
>TRBV7-9|TRBJ1-1
CASSLGQGRTEAFF
>TRBV6-1|TRBJ1-1
CASSERDRGWTEAFF
>TRBV7-2|TRBJ2-7
CASSLGGTGPYEQYF
>TRBV18|TRBJ2-2
CASSPLTRVVGGRSTGELFF
>TRBV6-5|TRBJ1-4
CASSYRSPYELFF
>TRBV28|TRBJ2-1
CASILGGGAGYEQFF
>TRBV6-6|TRBJ1-3
CASSPDSFSGNTIYF
>TRBV9|TRBJ1-3
CASSVAPNSGNTIYF
>TRBV9|TRBJ2-1
CASTTSGVAYNEQFF
>TRBV7-6|TRBJ1-5
CASSLAPTGQQHF
>TRBV4-3|TRBJ2-7
CASSQEPTGGEQYF
>TRBV24-1|TRBJ2-2
CATSLRDTGELFF
>TRBV6-5|TRBJ2-1
CASSYRGQGMGNEQFF
>TRBV5-1|TRBJ1-2
CASSLAGQMDGYTF
>TRBV7-9|TRBJ2-7
CASSLKPTGAYEQYF
>TRBV9|TRBJ1-3
CASSAPPSGGHSGNTIYF
>TRBV5-1|TRBJ1-2
CASSLQGQGIGYTF
>TRBV7-2|TRBJ1-5
CASSLLSQPQHF
>TRBV5-1|TRBJ1-6
CASSSGQETYNSPLHF
>TRBV4-2|TRBJ1-2
CASSQELGQNYGYTF
>TRBV7-2|TRBJ1-3
CASGQNSGNTIYF
>TRBV7-9|TRBJ2-1
CASSLRGGAGSYNEQFF
>TRBV9|TRBJ1-2
CASSRGGSYGYTF